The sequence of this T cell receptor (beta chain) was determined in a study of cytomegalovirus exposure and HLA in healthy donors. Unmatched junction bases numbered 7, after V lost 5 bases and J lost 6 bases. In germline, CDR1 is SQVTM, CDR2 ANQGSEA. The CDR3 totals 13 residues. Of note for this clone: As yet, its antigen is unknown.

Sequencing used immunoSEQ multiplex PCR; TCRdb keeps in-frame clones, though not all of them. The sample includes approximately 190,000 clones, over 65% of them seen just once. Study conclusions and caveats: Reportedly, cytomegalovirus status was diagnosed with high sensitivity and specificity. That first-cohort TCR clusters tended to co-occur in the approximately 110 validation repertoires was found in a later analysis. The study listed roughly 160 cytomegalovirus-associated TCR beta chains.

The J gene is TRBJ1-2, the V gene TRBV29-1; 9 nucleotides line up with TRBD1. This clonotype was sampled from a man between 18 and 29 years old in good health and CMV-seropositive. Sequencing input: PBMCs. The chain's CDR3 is CSVNAGQGHGYTF. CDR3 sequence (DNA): TGCAGCGTTAACGCGGGACAGGGTCATGGCTACACCTTC. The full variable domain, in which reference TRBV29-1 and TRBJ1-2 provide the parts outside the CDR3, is SAVISQKPSRDICQRGTSLTIQCQVDSQVTMMFWYRQQPGQSLTLIATANQGSEATYESGFVIDKFPISRPNLTFSTLTVSNMSPEDSSIYLCSVNAGQGHGYTFGSGTRLTVV.